This TCR beta chain stems from a study of CD8+ T cells in alopecia areata. Only a few counts were recorded for this clone. The target antigen is unknown. Indicated treatment: oral pan-JAK inhibitor, 5-10 mg twice daily. Points from the study as a whole: Especially in alopecia totalis/universalis, lesional scalp showed greater clonality than normal scalp did. Persistence during tofacitinib was seen for many expanded lesional clones in scalp and blood. Tofacitinib produced a significant decrease in scalp clonality and in expanded CD8+ clones among the top 100.

Sequencing relied on a cDNA template that was reverse transcribed from extracted RNA. Produced via immunoSEQ multiplex PCR; TCRdb's table is partial and in-frame only. The profile shows about 130,000 clones, nearly 55% of them singletons. The CDR3 totals 14 residues. In germline, CDR1 is GTSNPN, CDR2 SVGIG (reference sequence). V dropped 6 bases and J dropped 5; count of bases not matched to a gene: 8. This receptor was taken from a human donor with alopecia areata. The sample was CD8+ T cells sorted from blood, taken at week 4, from a patient treated with tofacitinib. This chain uses TRBV30 with TRBJ2-3; 10 bases line up with TRBD2. CDR3 residues: CACSERGGLDTQYF. The DNA for the CDR3 is TGTGCCTGTTCGGAGCGGGGGGGCCTAGATACGCAGTATTTT.